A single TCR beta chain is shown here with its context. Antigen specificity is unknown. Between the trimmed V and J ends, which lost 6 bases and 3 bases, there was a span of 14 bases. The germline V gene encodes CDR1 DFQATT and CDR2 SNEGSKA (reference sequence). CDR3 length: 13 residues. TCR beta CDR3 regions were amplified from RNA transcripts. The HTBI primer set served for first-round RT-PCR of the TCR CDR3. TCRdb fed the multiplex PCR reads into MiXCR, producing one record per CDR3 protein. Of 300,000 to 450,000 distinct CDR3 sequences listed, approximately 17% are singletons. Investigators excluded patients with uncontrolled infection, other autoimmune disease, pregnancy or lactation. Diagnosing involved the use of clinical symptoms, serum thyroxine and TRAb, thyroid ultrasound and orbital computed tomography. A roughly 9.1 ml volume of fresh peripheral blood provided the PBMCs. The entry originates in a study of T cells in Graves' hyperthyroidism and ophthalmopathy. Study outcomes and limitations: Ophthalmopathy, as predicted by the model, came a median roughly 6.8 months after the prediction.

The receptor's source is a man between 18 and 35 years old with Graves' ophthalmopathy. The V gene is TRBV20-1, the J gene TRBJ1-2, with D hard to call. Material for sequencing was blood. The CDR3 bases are TGCAGTGCCACCCTACCCCCTCACTATGGCTACACCTTC. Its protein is CSATLPPHYGYTF.